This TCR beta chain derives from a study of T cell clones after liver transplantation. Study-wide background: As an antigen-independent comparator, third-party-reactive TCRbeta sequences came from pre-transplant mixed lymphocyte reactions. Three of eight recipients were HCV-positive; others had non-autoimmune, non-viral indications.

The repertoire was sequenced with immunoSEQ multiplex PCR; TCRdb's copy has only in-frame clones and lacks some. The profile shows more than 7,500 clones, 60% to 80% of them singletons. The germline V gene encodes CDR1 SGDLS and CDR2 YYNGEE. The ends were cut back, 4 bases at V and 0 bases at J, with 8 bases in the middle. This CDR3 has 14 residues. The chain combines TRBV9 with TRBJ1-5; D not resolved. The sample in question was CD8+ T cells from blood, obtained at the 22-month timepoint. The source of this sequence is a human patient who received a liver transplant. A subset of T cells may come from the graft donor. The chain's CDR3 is CASSPDTSNQPQHF. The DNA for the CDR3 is TGTGCCAGCAGCCCTGACACTAGCAATCAGCCCCAGCATTTT.